The entry below describes one TCR beta chain. Antigen specificity is unknown. The table came from immunoSEQ multiplex PCR; TCRdb's copy has only in-frame clones and leaves some out. The table has 40,000 to 60,000 clones, more than 65% seen once. The sample is drawn from a study of OX40 agonist ivuxolimab in advanced cancers. Study-wide background: Patients received ivuxolimab, an intravenous treatment, every 2 weeks at 0.01 to 10 mg/kg.

General study findings and limits: Antigens targeted by the expanded peripheral T cells were not determined.

CDR3 length: 15 amino acids. V shed 6 bases and J shed 2 bases, with 17 bases lying between them. Germline V gene sequence: CDR1 SNHLY, CDR2 FYNNEI. The input for sequencing was CD4+ or CD8+ T cells sorted from blood, taken in a trial of the OX40 agonist ivuxolimab. The receptor's source is an adult with an advanced solid tumor such as melanoma, head and neck, liver or kidney cancer. The V gene is TRBV2, the J gene TRBJ2-7; D may be TRBD1 (6 bases). The CDR3, as DNA: TGTGCCAGCAGAAGGGACACCCAGGAAACCTACGAGCAGTACTTC. This translates into CASRRDTQETYEQYF. The full variable domain, in which reference TRBV2 and TRBJ2-7 provide the parts outside the CDR3, is EPEVTQTPSHQVTQMGQEVILRCVPISNHLYFYWYRQILGQKVEFLVSFYNNEISEKSEIFDDQFSVERPDGSNFTLKIRSTKLEDSAMYFCASRRDTQETYEQYFGPGTRLTVT.